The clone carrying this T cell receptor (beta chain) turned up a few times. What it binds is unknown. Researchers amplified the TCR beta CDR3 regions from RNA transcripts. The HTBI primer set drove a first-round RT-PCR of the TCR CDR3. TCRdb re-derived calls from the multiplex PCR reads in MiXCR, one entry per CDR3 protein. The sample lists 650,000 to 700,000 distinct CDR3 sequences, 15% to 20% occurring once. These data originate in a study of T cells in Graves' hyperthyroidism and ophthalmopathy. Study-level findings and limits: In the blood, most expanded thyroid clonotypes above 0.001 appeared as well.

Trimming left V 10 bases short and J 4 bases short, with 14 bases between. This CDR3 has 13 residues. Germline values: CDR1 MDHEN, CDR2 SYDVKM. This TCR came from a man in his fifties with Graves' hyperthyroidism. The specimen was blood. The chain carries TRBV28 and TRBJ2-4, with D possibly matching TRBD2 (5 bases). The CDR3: CATDFGLKNIQYF. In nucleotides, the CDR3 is TGTGCCACCGACTTCGGACTGAAAAACATTCAGTACTTC.